These T cell receptor beta chains were read from a single sample in a study of blood T cell repertoires in COVID-19. Profiled with immunoSEQ multiplex PCR; TCRdb holds only in-frame clones, not every one. Here the sample spans a few hundred thousand clones, more than 75% being singletons. Source material: peripheral blood. Receptors were obtained from a woman aged 45-65 years with active or convalescent COVID-19. Both conserved end residues are part of each CDR3.

v_gene	j_gene	CDR3aa
TRBV5-1	TRBJ1-4	CASSAEIRATNEKLFF
TRBV5-1	TRBJ2-5	CASSTSSGGETQYF
TRBV4-2	TRBJ2-6	CASSQDRQGNSGANVLTF
TRBV6-5	TRBJ2-7	CASIPGTSGTYEQYF
TRBV5-1	TRBJ2-3	CASSWPLTGGSTDTQYF
TRBV29-1	TRBJ1-3	CSVGLSGGNTIYF
TRBV3-1/TRBV3-2	TRBJ2-4	CASSQEGGTKNIQYF
TRBV28	TRBJ1-2	CASSIRGFGGYTF
TRBV11-3	TRBJ1-1	CASSLLDSLDTEAFF
TRBV5-6	TRBJ2-1	CASSLAVEQFF
TRBV29-1	TRBJ2-2	CSVAPGTDTGELFF
TRBV7-2	TRBJ1-3	CASSTRGQDGNTIYF
TRBV3-1/TRBV3-2	TRBJ2-5	CASSKTGLQRETQYF
TRBV19	TRBJ1-4	CASSSQSRLGGEKLFF
TRBV4-2	TRBJ1-4	CASSLASTGVGEKLFF
TRBV18	TRBJ1-2	CASSLSRSEVFNYGYTF
TRBV6-6	TRBJ2-1	CASSPSGGANEQFF
TRBV6-2/TRBV6-3	TRBJ2-1	CASSKIRDLAGVNEQFF
TRBV9	TRBJ2-1	CASPAEGVSYNEQFF
TRBV6-2/TRBV6-3	TRBJ1-5	CASSSRGYSNQPQHF
TRBV7-2	TRBJ1-2	CASSFGTGNYGYTF
TRBV7-3	TRBJ2-1	CASSLTRTSSQFF
TRBV19	TRBJ1-1	CASRQTGSAEAFF
TRBV11-3	TRBJ2-3	CASSLGGPGDTQYF
TRBV19	TRBJ1-1	CASSRHRGQIKLNTEAFF
TRBV18	TRBJ1-5	CASSPPLQGNQPQHF
TRBV19	TRBJ1-4	CASSYPLIWGGPDEKLFF
TRBV5-4	TRBJ2-3	CASSPPRGSGTDTQYF
TRBV7-2	TRBJ2-3	CASSLPPGTGGEYTQYF
TRBV7-2	TRBJ1-5	CASSLAPSNQPQHF
TRBV10-1	TRBJ2-3	CASSERLAGVVTQYF
TRBV27	TRBJ1-1	CASSLSARTGWTEAFF
TRBV6-2/TRBV6-3	TRBJ2-4	CASSSLRQGYIQYF
TRBV24-1	TRBJ2-5	CATSYPTGGPEETQYF
TRBV27	TRBJ1-5	CASSLAGGRNQPQHF
TRBV4-1	TRBJ2-7	CASSWPGQGSDEQYF
TRBV4-1	TRBJ2-3	CASSQEGGQADTQYF
TRBV7-9	TRBJ1-1	CASEGGAPPEAFF
TRBV3-1/TRBV3-2	TRBJ2-7	CASSPRASYEQYF
TRBV5-4	TRBJ2-7	CASSLAPGGAGPSYEQYF